The T cell receptor beta chain under discussion was sequenced for a study of blood T cell repertoires in COVID-19 (dated by TCRdb to about 2020). Turning to the overall study: Samples covering the acute and convalescent phases of COVID-19 were provided by collaborators in the United States, Italy and Spain. A freely available public database, intended as a resource for researchers studying the immune response to SARS-CoV-2, is where the repertoires were released. Subjects who had been exposed to COVID-19, were actively infected with it, or had recovered from it provided the deeply sampled blood TCRbeta repertoires that made up the dataset. Samples came from the ongoing ImmuneRACE study (first 160 participants) plus 1,254 subjects from 6 global collaborators. Nearly every sample came with metadata listing a de-identified subject ID, COVID-19 status, age in years and sex. Where HLA class I and class II types were available, the types were taken from metadata supplied by the sample provider, not from assay-based typing. The prospective study material was composed of cDNA or gDNA derived from T cells, B-cell-depleted T cells, or PBMCs.

What the research found in general, with its limitations: How much clinical and demographic metadata was included differed by source and by participant, and the metadata was provided uncurated.

TCRbeta CDR3 regions were amplified from genomic DNA by means of the immunoSEQ Assay, a bias-controlled multiplex PCR. As for the authors' bioinformatics: The number of nucleated cells in each sample was estimated by amplification of reference gene primers within the assay. Sequence reads were collapsed and filtered to measure the absolute abundance of every unique TCRbeta CDR3 rearrangement. For each sample, productive Simpson clonality was calculated by taking the square root of Simpson's diversity index across productive rearrangements. Imported from immuneACCESS, the table was reduced by TCRdb to in-frame sequences with V and J called. These copies leave out some clones; in studies compared against another copy, an unresolved V gene accounts for under half, and the cause of the remainder is not known. D and trimming were read from the DNA, whereas the V and J calls and clone size are those reported in that table. The table for this sample lists approximately 21,000 clones; 70% to 90% of them were counted only once. Of the sample, less than 7.5% falls within the top ten clones.

About this clone: Its antigen remains unidentified. No base quality information exists; no much larger clone differs at one position.

Whole blood was collected in K2EDTA tubes by collaborating institutions according to the institutions' own protocols. For TCRbeta analysis, collaborator samples were shipped as frozen whole blood, as isolated PBMCs, or as DNA extracted from either sample type. Deletion took 0 bases off V and 3 bases off J, with a span of 9 bases between the germline ends. In the germline V gene, CDR1 corresponds to MGHRA and CDR2 to YSYEKL. The CDR3 numbers 16 residues from cysteine through phenylalanine. Of the read, only the CDR3 DNA is kept; its 48 bases are in frame from base 1. This receptor chain uses TRBV4-1 and TRBJ2-6; possibly the D gene is TRBD2, per 5 matching bases. Sequencing was performed on peripheral blood. The TCR comes from a woman aged 80 or over with active COVID-19. CDR3 loop: CASSQESRGGANVLTF. The bases are TGCGCCAGCAGCCAAGAGTCCCGGGGTGGGGCCAACGTCCTGACTTTC.